This entry describes one T cell receptor beta chain. The sample is drawn from a study of control samples from healthy donors and cancer patients. The table came from immunoSEQ multiplex PCR; TCRdb's copy has only in-frame clones and leaves some out. The sample has 60,000 to 75,000 clones; 80% to 90% are singletons. The germline CDR1 and CDR2 sequences are KGHDR and SFDVKD. CDR3 length equals 15 residues. V was trimmed by 2 bases and J by 4 bases, leaving 13 bases between them. Sequencing used PBMCs. The chain carries TRBV24-1 and TRBJ1-2; possibly TRBD1 for D (5 bases). The sequence was collected from a woman aged 50 to 60 with head and neck cancer. This chain's CDR3 is CATSDSGTERYGYTF. CDR3 bases: TGTGCCACCAGTGATTCGGGGACCGAGCGCTATGGCTACACCTTC.